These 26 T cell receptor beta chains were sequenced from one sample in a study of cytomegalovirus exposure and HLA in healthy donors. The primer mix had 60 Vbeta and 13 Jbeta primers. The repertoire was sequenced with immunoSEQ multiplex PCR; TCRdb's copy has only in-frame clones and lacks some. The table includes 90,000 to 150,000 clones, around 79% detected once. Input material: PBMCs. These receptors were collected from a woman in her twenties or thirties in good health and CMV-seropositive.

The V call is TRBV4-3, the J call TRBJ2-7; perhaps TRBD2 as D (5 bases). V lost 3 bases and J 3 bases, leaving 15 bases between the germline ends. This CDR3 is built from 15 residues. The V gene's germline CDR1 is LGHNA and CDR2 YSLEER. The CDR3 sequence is CASSQETPGGYEQYF. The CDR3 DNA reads TGCGCCAGCAGCCAGGAGACCCCTGGAGGCTACGAGCAGTACTTC.

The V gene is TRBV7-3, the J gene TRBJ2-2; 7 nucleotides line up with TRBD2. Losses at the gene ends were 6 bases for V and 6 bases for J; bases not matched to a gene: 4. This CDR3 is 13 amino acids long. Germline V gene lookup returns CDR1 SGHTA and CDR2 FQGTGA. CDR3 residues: CASSSREAGELFF. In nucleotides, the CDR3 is TGTGCCAGCAGTTCCCGGGAGGCCGGGGAGCTGTTTTTT.

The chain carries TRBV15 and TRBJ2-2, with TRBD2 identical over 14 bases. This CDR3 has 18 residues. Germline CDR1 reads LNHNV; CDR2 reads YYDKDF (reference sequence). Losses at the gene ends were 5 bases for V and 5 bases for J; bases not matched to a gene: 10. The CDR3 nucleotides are TGTGCCACCAGCCTAGACAGGACTAGCGGGGGGTATACCGGGGAGCTGTTTTTT. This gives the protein CATSLDRTSGGYTGELFF.

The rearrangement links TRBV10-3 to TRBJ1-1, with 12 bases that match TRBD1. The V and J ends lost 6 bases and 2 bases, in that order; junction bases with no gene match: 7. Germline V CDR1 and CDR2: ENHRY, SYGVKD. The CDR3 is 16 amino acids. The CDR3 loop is CAIRMGQGAYNTEAFF. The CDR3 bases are TGTGCCATCAGGATGGGACAGGGGGCGTATAACACTGAAGCTTTCTTT.

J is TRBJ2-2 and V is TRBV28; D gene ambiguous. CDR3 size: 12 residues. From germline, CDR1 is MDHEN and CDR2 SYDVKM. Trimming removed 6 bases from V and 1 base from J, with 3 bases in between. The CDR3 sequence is CASSKNTGELFF. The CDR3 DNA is TGTGCCAGCAGCAAGAACACCGGGGAGCTGTTTTTT.

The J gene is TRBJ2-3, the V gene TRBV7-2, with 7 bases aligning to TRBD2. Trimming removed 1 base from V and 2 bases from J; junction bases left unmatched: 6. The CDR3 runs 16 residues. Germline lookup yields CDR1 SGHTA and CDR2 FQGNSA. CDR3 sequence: CASSLGHGGITDTQYF. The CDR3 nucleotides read TGTGCCAGCAGCTTAGGGCACGGGGGGATCACAGATACGCAGTATTTT.

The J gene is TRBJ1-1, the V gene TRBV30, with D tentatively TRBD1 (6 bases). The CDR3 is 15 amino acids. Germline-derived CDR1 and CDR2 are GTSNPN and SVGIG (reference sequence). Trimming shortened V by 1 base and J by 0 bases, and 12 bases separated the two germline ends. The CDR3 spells CAWSATGHLNTEAFF. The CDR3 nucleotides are TGTGCCTGGAGTGCCACGGGACACCTGAACACTGAAGCTTTCTTT.

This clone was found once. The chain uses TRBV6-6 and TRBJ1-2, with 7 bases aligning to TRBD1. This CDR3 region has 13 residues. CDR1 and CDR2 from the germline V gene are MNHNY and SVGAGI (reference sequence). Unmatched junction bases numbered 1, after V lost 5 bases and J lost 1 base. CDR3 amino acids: CASSGTDNYGYTF. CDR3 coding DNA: TGTGCCAGCAGTGGGACAGATAACTATGGCTACACCTTC.

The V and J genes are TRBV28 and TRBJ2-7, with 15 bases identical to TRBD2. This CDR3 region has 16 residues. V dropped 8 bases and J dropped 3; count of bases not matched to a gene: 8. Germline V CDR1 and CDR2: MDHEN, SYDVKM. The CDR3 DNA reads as TGTGCCAGCCGTCCGGGACTAGCGGGGGGTTACTACGAGCAGTACTTC. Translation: CASRPGLAGGYYEQYF. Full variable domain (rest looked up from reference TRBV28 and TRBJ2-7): DVKVTQSSRYLVKRTGEKVFLECVQDMDHENMFWYRQDPGLGLRLIYFSYDVKMKEKGDIPEGYSVSREKKERFSLILESASTNQTSMYLCASRPGLAGGYYEQYFGPGTRLTVT.

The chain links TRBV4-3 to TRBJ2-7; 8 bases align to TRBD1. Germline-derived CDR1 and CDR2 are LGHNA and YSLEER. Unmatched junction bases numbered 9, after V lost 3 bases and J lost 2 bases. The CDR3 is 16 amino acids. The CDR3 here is CASSQSFGTGPYEQYF. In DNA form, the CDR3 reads TGCGCCAGCAGCCAGTCTTTCGGGACAGGCCCCTACGAGCAGTACTTC.

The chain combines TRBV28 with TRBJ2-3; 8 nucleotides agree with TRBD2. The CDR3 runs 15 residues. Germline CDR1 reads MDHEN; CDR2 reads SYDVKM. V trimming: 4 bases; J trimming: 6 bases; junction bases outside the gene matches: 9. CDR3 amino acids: CASSYGSGVRDTQYF. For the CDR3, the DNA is TGTGCCAGCAGTTACGGTAGCGGGGTCCGGGATACGCAGTATTTT.

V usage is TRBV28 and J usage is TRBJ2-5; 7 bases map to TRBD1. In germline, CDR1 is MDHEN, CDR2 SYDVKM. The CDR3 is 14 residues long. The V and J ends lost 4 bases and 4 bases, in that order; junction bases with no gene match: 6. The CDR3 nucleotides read TGTGCCAGCAGTTCGGGACAGAGAAGAGAGACCCAGTACTTC. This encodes CASSSGQRRETQYF.

DNA for the CDR3: TGTGCCAGCAGTGGGGGGGCCTACTCCTACGAGCAGTACTTC. Protein: CASSGGAYSYEQYF. The chain links TRBV5-5 to TRBJ2-7; possibly TRBD2 for D (7 bases). V was shortened by 5 bases and J by 0 bases, with 12 bases between the two germline ends. The CDR3 extends over 14 amino acids. CDR1 is SGHKS and CDR2 is YYEKEE in the germline V gene (reference sequence). Full variable domain (remainder filled in from reference TRBV5-5 and TRBJ2-7): DAGVTQSPTHLIKTRGQQVTLRCSPISGHKSVSWYQQVLGQGPQFIFQYYEKEERGRGNFPDRFSARQFPNYSSELNVNALLLGDSALYLCASSGGAYSYEQYFGPGTRLTVT.

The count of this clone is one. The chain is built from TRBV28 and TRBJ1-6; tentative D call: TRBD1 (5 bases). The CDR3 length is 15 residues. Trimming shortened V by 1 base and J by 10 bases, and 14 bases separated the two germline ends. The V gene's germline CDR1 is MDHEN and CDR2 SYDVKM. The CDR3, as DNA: TGTGCCAGCAGTTTATTCGTGACAGTAGGCTCACCCCTCCACTTT. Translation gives CASSLFVTVGSPLHF. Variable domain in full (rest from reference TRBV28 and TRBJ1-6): DVKVTQSSRYLVKRTGEKVFLECVQDMDHENMFWYRQDPGLGLRLIYFSYDVKMKEKGDIPEGYSVSREKKERFSLILESASTNQTSMYLCASSLFVTVGSPLHFGNGTRLTVT.

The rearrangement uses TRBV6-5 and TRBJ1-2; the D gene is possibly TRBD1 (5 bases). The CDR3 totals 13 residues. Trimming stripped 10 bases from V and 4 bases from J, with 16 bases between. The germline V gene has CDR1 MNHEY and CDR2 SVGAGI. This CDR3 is CATREKGLYGYTF. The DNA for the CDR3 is TGTGCCACCAGGGAGAAGGGGCTCTATGGCTACACCTTC.

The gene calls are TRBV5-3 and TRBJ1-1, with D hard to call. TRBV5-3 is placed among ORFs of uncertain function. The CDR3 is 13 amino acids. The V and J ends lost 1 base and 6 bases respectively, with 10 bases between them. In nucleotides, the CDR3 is TGTGCCAGAAGCTTGCGTTACGGGTCTGAAGCTTTCTTT. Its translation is CARSLRYGSEAFF.

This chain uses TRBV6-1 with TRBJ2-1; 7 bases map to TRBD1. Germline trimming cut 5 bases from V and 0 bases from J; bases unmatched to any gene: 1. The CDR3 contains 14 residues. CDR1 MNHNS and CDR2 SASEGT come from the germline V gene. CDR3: CASSSGGSYNEQFF. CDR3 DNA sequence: TGTGCCAGCAGTTCAGGGGGCTCCTACAATGAGCAGTTCTTC.

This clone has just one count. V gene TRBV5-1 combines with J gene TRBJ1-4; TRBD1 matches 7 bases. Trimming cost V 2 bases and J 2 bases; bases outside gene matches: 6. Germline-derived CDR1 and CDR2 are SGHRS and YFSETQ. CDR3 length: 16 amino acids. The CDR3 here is CASSFQTRGTNEKLFF. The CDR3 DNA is TGCGCCAGCAGCTTCCAGACCAGGGGGACTAATGAAAAACTGTTTTTT.

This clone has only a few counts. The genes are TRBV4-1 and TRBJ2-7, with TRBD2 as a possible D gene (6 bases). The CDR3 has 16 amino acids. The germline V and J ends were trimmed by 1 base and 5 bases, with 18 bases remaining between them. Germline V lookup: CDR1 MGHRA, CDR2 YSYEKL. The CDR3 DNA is TGCGCCAGCAGCCAAGGCGGTAGCGGCGGTGGCGACGAGCAGTACTTC. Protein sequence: CASSQGGSGGGDEQYF.

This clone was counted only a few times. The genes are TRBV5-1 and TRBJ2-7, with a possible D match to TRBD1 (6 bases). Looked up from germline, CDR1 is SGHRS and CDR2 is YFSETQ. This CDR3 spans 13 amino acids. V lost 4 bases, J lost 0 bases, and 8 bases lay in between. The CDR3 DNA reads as TGCGCCAGCAGCCTACAGGGCTCCTACGAGCAGTACTTC. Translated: CASSLQGSYEQYF.

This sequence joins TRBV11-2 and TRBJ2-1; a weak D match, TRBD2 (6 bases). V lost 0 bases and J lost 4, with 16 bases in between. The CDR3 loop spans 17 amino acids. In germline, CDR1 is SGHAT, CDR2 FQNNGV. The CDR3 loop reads CASSLDPRGSTYNEQFF. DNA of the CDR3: TGTGCCAGCAGCTTAGACCCTCGGGGGAGTACTTACAATGAGCAGTTCTTC.

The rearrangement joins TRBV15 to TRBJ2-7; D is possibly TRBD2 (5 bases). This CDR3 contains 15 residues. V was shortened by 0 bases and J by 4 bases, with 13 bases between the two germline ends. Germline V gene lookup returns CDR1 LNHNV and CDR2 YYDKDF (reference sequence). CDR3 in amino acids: CATSRDRRQKYEQYF. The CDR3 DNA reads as TGTGCCACCAGCAGAGATCGGAGGCAGAAATACGAGCAGTACTTC.

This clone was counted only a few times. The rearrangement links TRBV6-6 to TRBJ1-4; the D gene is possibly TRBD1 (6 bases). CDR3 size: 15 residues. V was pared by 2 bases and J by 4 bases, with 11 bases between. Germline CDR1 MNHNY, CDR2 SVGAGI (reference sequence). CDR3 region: CASSYTGPDNEKLFF. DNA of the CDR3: TGTGCCAGCAGTTACACAGGGCCGGATAATGAAAAACTGTTTTTT.

Written as DNA, the CDR3 is TGCGCCAGCAGCCAGATGTCCTACAGGGGGTATTCACCCCTCCACTTT. The encoded protein is CASSQMSYRGYSPLHF. The chain joins TRBV4-1 to TRBJ1-6; 8 bases agree with TRBD1. V dropped 3 bases and J dropped 8; count of bases not matched to a gene: 9. Germline CDR1 is MGHRA and CDR2 is YSYEKL. This CDR3 has 16 residues.

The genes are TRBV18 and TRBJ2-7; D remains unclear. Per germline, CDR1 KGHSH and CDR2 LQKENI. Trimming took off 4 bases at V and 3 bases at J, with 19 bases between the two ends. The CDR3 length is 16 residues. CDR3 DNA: TGTGCCAGCTCACAAAACCCTAGGCGAAAAGACTACGAGCAGTACTTC. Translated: CASSQNPRRKDYEQYF.

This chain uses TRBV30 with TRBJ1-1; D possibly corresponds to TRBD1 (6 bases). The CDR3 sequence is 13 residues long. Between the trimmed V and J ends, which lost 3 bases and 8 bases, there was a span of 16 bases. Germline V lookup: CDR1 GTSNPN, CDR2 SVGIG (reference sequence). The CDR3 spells CAWSKQGVGEAFF. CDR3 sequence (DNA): TGTGCCTGGAGCAAACAGGGTGTCGGCGAAGCTTTCTTT.